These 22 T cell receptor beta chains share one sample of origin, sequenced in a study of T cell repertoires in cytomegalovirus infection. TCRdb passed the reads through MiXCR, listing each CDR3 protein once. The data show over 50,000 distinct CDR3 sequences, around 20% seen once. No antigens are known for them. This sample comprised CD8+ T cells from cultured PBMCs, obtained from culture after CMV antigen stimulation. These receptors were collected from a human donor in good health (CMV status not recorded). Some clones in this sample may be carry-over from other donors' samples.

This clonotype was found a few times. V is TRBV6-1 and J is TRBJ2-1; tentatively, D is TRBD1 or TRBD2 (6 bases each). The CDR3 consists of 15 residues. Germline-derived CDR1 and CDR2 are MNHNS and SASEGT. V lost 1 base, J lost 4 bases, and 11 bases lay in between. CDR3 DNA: TGTGCCAGCAGTGAAGAGGGGGGCGAGTACAATGAGCAGTTCTTC. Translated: CASSEEGGEYNEQFF.

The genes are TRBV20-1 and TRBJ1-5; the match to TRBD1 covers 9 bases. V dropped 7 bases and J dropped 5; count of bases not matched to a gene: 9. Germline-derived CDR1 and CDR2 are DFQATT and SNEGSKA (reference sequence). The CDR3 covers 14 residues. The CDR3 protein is CSVNRDRVHQPQHF. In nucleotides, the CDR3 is TGCAGTGTTAACCGGGACAGGGTCCATCAGCCCCAGCATTTT.

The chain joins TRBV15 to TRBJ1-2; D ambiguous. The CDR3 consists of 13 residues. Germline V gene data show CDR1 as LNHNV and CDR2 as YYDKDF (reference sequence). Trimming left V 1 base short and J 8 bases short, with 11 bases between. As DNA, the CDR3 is TGTGCCACCAGCAGAGGCGGGCGAAGGGGCTACACCTTC. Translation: CATSRGGRRGYTF.

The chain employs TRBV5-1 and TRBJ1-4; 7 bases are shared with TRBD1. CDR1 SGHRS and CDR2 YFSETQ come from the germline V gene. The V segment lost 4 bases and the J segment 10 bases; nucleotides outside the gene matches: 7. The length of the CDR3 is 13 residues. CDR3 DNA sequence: TGCGCCAGCAGCCCGGGTGCAGGGGGAAAACTGTTTTTT. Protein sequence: CASSPGAGGKLFF.

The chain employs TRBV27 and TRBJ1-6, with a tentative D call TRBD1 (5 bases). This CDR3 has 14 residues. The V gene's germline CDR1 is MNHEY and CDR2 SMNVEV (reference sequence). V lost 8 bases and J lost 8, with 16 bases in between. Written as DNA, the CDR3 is TGTGCCAGCCGGCCAGGGTTTTCGGATTCACCCCTCCACTTT. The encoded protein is CASRPGFSDSPLHF.

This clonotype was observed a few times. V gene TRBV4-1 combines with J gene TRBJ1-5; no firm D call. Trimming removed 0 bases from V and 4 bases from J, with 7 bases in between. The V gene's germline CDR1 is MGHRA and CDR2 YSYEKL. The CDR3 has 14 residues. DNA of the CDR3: TGCGCCAGCAGCCAAGAAAGTCAGAATCAGCCCCAGCATTTT. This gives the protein CASSQESQNQPQHF.

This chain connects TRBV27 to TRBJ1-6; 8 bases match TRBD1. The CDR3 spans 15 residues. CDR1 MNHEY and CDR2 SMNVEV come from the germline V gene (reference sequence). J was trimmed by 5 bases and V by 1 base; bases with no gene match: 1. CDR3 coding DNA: TGTGCCAGCAGTTTATGGACAGGGAATAATTCACCCCTCCACTTT. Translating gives CASSLWTGNNSPLHF.

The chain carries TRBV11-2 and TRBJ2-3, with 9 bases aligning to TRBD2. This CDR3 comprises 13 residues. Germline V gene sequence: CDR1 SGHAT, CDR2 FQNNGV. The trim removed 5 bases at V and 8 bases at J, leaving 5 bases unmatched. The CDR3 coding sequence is TGTGCCAGCAGCATCGGGACTAGCCTTACGCAGTATTTT. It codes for CASSIGTSLTQYF.

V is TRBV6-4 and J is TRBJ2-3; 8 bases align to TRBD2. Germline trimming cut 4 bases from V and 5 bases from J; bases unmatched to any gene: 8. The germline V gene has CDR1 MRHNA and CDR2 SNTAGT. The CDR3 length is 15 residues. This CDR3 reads CASSVRAGDQDTQYF. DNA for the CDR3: TGTGCCAGCAGTGTGCGAGCGGGGGATCAAGATACGCAGTATTTT.

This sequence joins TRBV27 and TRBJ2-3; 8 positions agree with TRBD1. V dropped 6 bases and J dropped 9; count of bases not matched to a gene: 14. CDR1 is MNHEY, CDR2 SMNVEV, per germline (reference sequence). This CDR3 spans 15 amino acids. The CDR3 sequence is CASSRTGPVGETQYF. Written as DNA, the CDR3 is TGTGCCAGCAGCAGGACAGGGCCAGTGGGAGAGACGCAGTATTTT.

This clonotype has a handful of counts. CDR3 residues: CASSQSPGVSTDTQYF. The CDR3 coding sequence is TGCGCCAGCAGCCAAAGTCCGGGGGTCAGCACAGATACGCAGTATTTT. This chain connects TRBV4-3 to TRBJ2-3, with D perhaps TRBD2 (6 bases). Germline V gene data show CDR1 as LGHNA and CDR2 as YSLEER. The length of the CDR3 is 16 residues. V shed 2 bases and J shed 0 bases, with 12 bases lying between them.

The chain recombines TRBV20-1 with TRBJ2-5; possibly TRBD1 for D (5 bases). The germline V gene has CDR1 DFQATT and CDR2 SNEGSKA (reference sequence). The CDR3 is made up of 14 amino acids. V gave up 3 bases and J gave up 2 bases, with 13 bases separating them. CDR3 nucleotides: TGCAGTGCTAGCCAGACAGTAGATCAAGAGACCCAGTACTTC. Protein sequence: CSASQTVDQETQYF.

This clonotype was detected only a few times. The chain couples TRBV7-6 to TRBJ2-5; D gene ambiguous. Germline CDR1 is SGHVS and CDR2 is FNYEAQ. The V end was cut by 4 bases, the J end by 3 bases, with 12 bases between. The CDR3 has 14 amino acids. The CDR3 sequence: CASSSSSWEETQYF. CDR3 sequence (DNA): TGTGCCAGCAGCTCCTCCTCTTGGGAAGAGACCCAGTACTTC.

CDR3 loop: CASTQTGFRRTDYGYTF. The CDR3 DNA is TGTGCCAGCACCCAAACAGGGTTCAGGCGTACTGACTATGGCTACACCTTC. This chain connects TRBV6-2 or TRBV6-3 to TRBJ1-2; maybe TRBD1 (6 bases). CDR1 is MNHEY and CDR2 is SVGEGT in the germline V gene. There are 17 residues in the CDR3. The germline V and J ends were trimmed by 7 bases and 3 bases, with 24 bases remaining between them.

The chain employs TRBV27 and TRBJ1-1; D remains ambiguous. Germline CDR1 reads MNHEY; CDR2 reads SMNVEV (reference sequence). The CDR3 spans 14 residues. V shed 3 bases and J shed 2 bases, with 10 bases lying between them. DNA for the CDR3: TGTGCCAGCAGTTTCCCGGGGTCTAACACTGAAGCTTTCTTT. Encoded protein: CASSFPGSNTEAFF.

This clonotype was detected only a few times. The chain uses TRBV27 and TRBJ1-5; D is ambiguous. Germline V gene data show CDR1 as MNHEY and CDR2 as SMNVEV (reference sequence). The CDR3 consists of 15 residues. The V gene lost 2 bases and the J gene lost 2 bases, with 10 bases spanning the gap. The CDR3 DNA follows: TGTGCCAGCAGTTTAACGTTCGTTGGCAATCAGCCCCAGCATTTT. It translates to CASSLTFVGNQPQHF.

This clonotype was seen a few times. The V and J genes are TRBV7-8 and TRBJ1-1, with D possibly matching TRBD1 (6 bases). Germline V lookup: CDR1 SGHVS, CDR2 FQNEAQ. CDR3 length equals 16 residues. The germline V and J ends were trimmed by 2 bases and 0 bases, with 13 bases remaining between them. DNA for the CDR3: TGTGCCAGCAGCTTAATGGGCAGGGACATGAACACTGAAGCTTTCTTT. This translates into CASSLMGRDMNTEAFF.

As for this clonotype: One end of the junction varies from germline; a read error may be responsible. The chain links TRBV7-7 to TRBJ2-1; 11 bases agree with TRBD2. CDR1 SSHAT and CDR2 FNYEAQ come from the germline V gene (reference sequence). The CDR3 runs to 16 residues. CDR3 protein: CASSSKAPTSGGEQFF. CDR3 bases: TGTGCTAGCAGCTCGAAAGCTCCCACTAGCGGGGGTGAGCAGTTCTTC.

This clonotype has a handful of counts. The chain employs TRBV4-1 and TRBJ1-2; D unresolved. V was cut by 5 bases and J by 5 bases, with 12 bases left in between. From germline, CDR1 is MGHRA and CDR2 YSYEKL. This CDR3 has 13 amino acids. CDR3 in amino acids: CASSGPPMYGYTF. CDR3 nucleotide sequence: TGCGCCAGCAGCGGGCCGCCGATGTATGGCTACACCTTC.

CDR3 sequence: CASSDGTSGGASETQYF. The CDR3 coding sequence is TGTGCCAGCAGCGATGGGACTAGCGGGGGGGCGTCAGAGACCCAGTACTTC. The J gene is TRBJ2-5, the V gene TRBV9, with 16 bases matching TRBD2. The length of the CDR3 is 17 residues. V shed 3 bases, J shed 4 bases, and the junction held 6 bases outside the gene matches. Germline CDR1 is SGDLS and CDR2 is YYNGEE.

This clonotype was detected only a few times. The CDR3 spells CASSNLTGYYGYTF. DNA of the CDR3: TGTGCCAGCAGCAACCTTACAGGGTACTATGGCTACACCTTC. This chain connects TRBV7-9 to TRBJ1-2; tentative D call: TRBD1 (6 bases). The CDR3 is 14 amino acids. The ends were cut back, 5 bases at V and 3 bases at J, with 13 bases in the middle. The germline V gene has CDR1 SEHNR and CDR2 FQNEAQ (reference sequence).

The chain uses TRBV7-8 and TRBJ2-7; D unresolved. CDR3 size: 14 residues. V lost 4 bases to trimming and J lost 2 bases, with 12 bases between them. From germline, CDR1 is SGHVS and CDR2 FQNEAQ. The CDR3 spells CASSSFVTAYEQYF. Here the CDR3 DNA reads TGTGCCAGCAGCTCCTTTGTTACCGCCTACGAGCAGTACTTC. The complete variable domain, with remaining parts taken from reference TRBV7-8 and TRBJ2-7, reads GAGVSQSPRYKVAKRGQDVALRCDPISGHVSLFWYQQALGQGPEFLTYFQNEAQLDKSGLPSDRFFAERPEGSVSTLKIQRTQQEDSAVYLCASSSFVTAYEQYFGPGTRLTVT.